The rows below give T cell receptor beta chains drawn from one sample of a study of neurological immune-mediated disorders. TCRdb independently ran MiXCR on the 5' RACE reads; one entry per CDR3 protein. The sample consists of roughly 89,000 distinct CDR3 sequences, just over 2.5% of them appearing once. The material sequenced was PBMCs. Receptors originate from a woman in her twenties or thirties with multiple sclerosis. Each CDR3 is given with its conserved first and last residue. Fields, in order: CDR3 protein, CDR3 DNA, clone size, V gene, J gene, D gene. The D gene is left open where the match is weak. Size tells how often a clone was seen (once, few, many) or the class of an expanded clone, and some rows leave it out.

CASSFRLGQGLETQYF	TGTGCCAGCAGCTTTAGGCTCGGGCAGGGGCTGGAGACCCAGTACTTC	many	TRBV11-2	TRBJ2-5	.
CASSLEGGLAFF	TGCGCCAGCAGCTTGGAGGGAGGTTTGGCTTTCTTT	many	TRBV5-1	TRBJ1-1	.
CASSQEYGGSMMTQYF	TGTGCCAGCAGCCAAGAATACGGCGGTTCAATGATGACCCAGTACTTC	many	TRBV3-1	TRBJ2-5	.
CASSQDGVGGSGYEQYF	TGCGCCAGCAGCCAAGATGGGGTCGGCGGGAGTGGGTACGAGCAGTACTTC	many	TRBV4-3	TRBJ2-7	TRBD2
CASSLTGMANYGYTF	TGTGCCAGCAGTTTGACAGGGATGGCGAACTATGGCTACACCTTC	many	TRBV6-5	TRBJ1-2	TRBD1
CASSLEAGATDTQYF	TGTGCCAGCAGCTTAGAGGCGGGAGCTACAGATACGCAGTATTTT	.	TRBV7-6	TRBJ2-3	TRBD2
CASSPGLYNEQFF	TGCGCCAGCAGCCCGGGACTTTACAATGAGCAGTTCTTC	many	TRBV4-3	TRBJ2-1	.
CASTTGGAGTEAFF	TGTGCCAGCACCACAGGGGGTGCCGGCACTGAAGCTTTCTTT	many	TRBV28	TRBJ1-1	TRBD1
CASSSEETQYF	TGTGCCAGCAGTTCCGAAGAGACCCAGTACTTC	many	TRBV12-3/TRBV12-4	TRBJ2-5	.
CASSFIQSSYNEQFF	TGTGCCAGCAGCTTTATTCAGAGCTCCTACAATGAGCAGTTCTTC	many	TRBV11-2	TRBJ2-1	.
CASSLVAVNTGELFF	TGTGCCAGCAGCTTAGTTGCCGTGAACACCGGGGAGCTGTTTTTT	many	TRBV7-2	TRBJ2-2	.
CSARGGVNSYEQYF	TGCAGTGCTAGGGGGGGCGTAAACTCCTACGAGCAGTACTTC	many	TRBV20-1	TRBJ2-7	.
CASSLNGLAGVDEQFF	TGCGCCAGCAGTTTAAACGGACTAGCGGGAGTCGATGAGCAGTTCTTC	many	TRBV5-1	TRBJ2-1	TRBD2
CASTRDRNNYGYTF	TGTGCCAGCACCCGGGACAGGAACAACTATGGCTACACCTTC	many	TRBV5-6	TRBJ1-2	TRBD1
CSALSLAGDGKTQYF	TGCAGTGCTCTATCACTAGCGGGAGATGGGAAGACCCAGTACTTC	once	TRBV20-1	TRBJ2-5	TRBD2
CSARAASLYNEQFF	TGCAGTGCTAGAGCGGCTAGCCTCTACAATGAGCAGTTCTTC	many	TRBV20-1	TRBJ2-1	.